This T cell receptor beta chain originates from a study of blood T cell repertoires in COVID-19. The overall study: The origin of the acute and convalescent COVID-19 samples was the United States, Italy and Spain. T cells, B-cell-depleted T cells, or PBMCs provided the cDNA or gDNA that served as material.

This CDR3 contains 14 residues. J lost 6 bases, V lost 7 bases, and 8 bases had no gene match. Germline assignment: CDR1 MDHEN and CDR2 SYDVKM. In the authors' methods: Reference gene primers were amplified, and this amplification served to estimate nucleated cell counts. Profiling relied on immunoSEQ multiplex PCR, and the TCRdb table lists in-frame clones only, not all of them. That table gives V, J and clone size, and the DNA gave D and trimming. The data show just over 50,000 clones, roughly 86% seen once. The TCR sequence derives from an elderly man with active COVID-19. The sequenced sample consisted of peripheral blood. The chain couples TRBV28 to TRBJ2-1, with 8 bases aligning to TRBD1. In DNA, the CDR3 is TGTGCCAGCACCGTCCCAGGGACAGGCAATGAGCAGTTCTTC. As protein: CASTVPGTGNEQFF.